This TCR beta chain was recorded in a study of shared clonotypes between healthy human individuals. The deep-level immunoSEQ assay was used. The method was immunoSEQ multiplex PCR; TCRdb's version includes in-frame clones alone and lacks a portion of them. The sample includes about 680,000 clones, around 67% of them seen just once. There are 13 residues in the CDR3. Trimming removed 4 bases from V and 3 bases from J, with 10 bases in between. Germline loops: CDR1 SGHNT, CDR2 YYREEE (reference sequence). The receptor comes from a woman aged 25 to 39 in good health. Sequenced: memory CD4+ T cells sorted from blood. Indicated subset: CD45RA-negative fraction. This chain links TRBV5-4 with TRBJ1-1, with a tentative D call TRBD1 (5 bases). The CDR3 sequence: CASSPGRDTEAFF. CDR3 DNA sequence: TGTGCCAGCAGCCCGGGACGGGACACTGAAGCTTTCTTT.